This TCR beta chain was captured in a study of blood T cell repertoires in COVID-19. As for the study in general: PBMCs, B-cell-depleted T cells, or T cells were the source of the cDNA or gDNA that made up the material.

CDR1 SGHTA and CDR2 FQGNSA come from the germline V gene. The CDR3 loop spans 17 amino acids. J lost 3 bases, V lost 0 bases, and 7 bases had no gene match. The assay was immunoSEQ multiplex PCR, and TCRdb's table has in-frame clones only and misses some. The sample has about 150,000 clones; 87% are singletons. Specimen: peripheral blood. This TCR derives from a woman aged 55-75 years with active or convalescent COVID-19. V and J are TRBV7-2 and TRBJ2-7; 11 nucleotides agree with TRBD1. The CDR3 sequence: CASSLASGTGGLYEQYF. The CDR3 DNA reads TGTGCCAGCAGCTTAGCATCTGGGACAGGGGGACTCTACGAGCAGTACTTC.